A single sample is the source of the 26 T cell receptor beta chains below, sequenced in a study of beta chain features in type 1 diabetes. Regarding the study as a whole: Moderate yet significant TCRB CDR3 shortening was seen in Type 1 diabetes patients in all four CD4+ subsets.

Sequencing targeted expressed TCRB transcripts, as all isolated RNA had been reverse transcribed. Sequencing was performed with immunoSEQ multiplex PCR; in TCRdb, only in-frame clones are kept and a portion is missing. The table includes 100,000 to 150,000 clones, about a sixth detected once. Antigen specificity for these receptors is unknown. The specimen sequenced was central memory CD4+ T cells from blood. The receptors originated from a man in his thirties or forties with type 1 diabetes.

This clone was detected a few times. The CDR3 here is CASSGTGEETQYF. Here the CDR3 DNA reads TGTGCCAGCAGTGGGACAGGGGAAGAGACCCAGTACTTC. J is TRBJ2-5 and V is TRBV2, with 9 bases identical to TRBD1. This CDR3 region has 13 residues. The germline gives CDR1 SNHLY, CDR2 FYNNEI. V gave up 4 bases and J gave up 3 bases; unmatched junction bases: 0.

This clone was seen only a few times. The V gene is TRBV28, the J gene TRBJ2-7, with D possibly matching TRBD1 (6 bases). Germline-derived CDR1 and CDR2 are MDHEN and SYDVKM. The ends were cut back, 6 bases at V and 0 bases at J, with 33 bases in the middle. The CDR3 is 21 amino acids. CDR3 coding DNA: TGTGCCAGCAGCAATGACAACTGGGCACAGGGTTCTGGTAGGAGCTCCTACGAGCAGTACTTC. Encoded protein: CASSNDNWAQGSGRSSYEQYF.

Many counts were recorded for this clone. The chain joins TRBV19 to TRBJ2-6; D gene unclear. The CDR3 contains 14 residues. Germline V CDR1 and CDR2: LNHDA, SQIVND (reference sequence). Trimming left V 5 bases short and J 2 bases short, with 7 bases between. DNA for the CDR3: TGTGCCAGTAGTTTTAGGGCTGGGGCCAACGTCCTGACTTTC. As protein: CASSFRAGANVLTF.

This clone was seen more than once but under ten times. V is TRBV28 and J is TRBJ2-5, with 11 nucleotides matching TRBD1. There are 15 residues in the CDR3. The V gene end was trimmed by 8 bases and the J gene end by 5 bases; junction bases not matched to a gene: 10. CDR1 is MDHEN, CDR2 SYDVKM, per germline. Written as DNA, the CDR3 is TGTGCCAGCGGTGGGACAGGGGGAACTAGGGAGACCCAGTACTTC. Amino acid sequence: CASGGTGGTRETQYF.

CDR3 nucleotide sequence: TGTGCCAGCAGCCCGAGACTAGCGGGGGTCCCGTACCAAGAGACCCAGTACTTC. Amino acid sequence: CASSPRLAGVPYQETQYF. V usage is TRBV9 and J usage is TRBJ2-5, with 12 bases identical to TRBD2. The trim removed 4 bases at V and 0 bases at J, leaving 10 bases unmatched. CDR1 is SGDLS, CDR2 YYNGEE, per germline. This CDR3 has 18 amino acids.

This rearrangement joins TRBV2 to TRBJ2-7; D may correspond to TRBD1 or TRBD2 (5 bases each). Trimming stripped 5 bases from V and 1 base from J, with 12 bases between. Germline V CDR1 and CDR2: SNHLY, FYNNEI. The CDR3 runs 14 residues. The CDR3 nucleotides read TGTGCCAGCAGTCCCAGGGAGATGTCCTACGAGCAGTACTTC. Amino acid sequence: CASSPREMSYEQYF.

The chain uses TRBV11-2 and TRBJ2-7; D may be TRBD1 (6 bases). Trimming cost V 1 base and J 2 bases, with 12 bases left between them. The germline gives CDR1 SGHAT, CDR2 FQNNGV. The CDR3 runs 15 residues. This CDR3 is CASSLVAGAPYEQYF. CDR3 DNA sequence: TGTGCCAGCAGCTTAGTGGCAGGGGCACCCTACGAGCAGTACTTC. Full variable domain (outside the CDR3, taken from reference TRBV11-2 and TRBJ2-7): EAGVAQSPRYKIIEKRQSVAFWCNPISGHATLYWYQQILGQGPKLLIQFQNNGVVDDSQLPKDRFSAERLKGVDSTLKIQPAKLEDSAVYLCASSLVAGAPYEQYFGPGTRLTVT.

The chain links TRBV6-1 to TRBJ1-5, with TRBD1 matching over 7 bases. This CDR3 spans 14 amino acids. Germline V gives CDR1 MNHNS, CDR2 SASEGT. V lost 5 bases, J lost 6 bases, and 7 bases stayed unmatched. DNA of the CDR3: TGTGCCAGCAGTCTCGACAGGGTGATTCAGCCCCAGCATTTT. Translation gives CASSLDRVIQPQHF.

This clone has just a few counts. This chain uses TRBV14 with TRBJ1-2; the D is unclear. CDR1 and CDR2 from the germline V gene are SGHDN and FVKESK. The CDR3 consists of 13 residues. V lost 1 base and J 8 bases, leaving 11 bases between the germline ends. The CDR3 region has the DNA TGTGCCAGCAGCCAAGTAGGAACGGCGGGCTACACCTTC. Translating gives CASSQVGTAGYTF.

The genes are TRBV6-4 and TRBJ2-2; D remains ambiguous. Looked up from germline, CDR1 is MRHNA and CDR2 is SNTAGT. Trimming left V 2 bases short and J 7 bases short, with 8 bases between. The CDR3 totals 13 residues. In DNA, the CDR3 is TGTGCCAGCAGTGACCAAACGGGCGGGGAGCTGTTTTTT. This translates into CASSDQTGGELFF.

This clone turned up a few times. CDR3 residues: CASSQAGALGEKLFF. The CDR3 DNA follows: TGTGCCAGCAGCCAAGCGGGGGCGTTGGGGGAAAAACTGTTTTTT. The rearrangement joins TRBV4-2 to TRBJ1-4; tentatively, D is TRBD1 (6 bases). The V end was cut by 1 base, the J end by 8 bases, with 14 bases between. The CDR3 runs to 15 residues. Germline CDR1 LGHNA, CDR2 YNFKEQ.

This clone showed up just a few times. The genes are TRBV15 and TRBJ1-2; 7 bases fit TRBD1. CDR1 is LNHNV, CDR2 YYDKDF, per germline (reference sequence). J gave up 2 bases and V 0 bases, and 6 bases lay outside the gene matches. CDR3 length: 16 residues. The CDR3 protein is CATSRDSWTGNYGYTF. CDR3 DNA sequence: TGTGCCACCAGCAGAGATTCATGGACAGGCAACTATGGCTACACCTTC.

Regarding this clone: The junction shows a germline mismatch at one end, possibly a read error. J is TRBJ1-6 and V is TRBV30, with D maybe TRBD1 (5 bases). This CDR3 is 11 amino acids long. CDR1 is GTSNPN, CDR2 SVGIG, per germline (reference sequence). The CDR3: CAWSRVGTVNF. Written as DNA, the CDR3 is TGTGCCTGGAGTCGGGTAGGGACGGTGAACTTT.

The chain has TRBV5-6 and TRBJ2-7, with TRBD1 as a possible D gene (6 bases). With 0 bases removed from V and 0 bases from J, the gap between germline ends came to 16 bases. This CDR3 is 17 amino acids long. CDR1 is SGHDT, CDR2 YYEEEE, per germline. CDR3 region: CASSLGGRQPSSYEQYF. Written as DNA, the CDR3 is TGTGCCAGCAGCTTGGGGGGGCGCCAACCAAGCTCCTACGAGCAGTACTTC.

The CDR3: CAISAYGGGEETQYF. The CDR3 nucleotides are TGTGCCATCAGCGCTTACGGCGGCGGCGAAGAGACCCAGTACTTC. The chain recombines TRBV10-3 with TRBJ2-5; D is unresolved. Germline CDR1 ENHRY, CDR2 SYGVKD. The CDR3 runs 15 residues. Trimming left V 6 bases short and J 3 bases short, with 17 bases between.

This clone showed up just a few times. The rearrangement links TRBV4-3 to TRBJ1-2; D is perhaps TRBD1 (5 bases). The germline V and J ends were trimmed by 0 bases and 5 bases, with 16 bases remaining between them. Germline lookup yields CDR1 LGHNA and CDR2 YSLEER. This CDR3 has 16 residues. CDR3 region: CASSQELGRDGYGYTF. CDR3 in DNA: TGCGCCAGCAGCCAAGAGCTGGGCAGGGACGGGTATGGCTACACCTTC.

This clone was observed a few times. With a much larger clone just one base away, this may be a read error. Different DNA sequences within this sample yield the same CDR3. CDR3 DNA sequence: TGTGCCTGGAGTCCCCAAGCCGGGGAGCTGTTTTTT. Translating gives CAWSPQAGELFF. This chain links TRBV30 with TRBJ2-2; D call uncertain. The CDR3 is 12 amino acids. V shed 2 bases and J shed 6 bases, with 7 bases lying between them. From germline, CDR1 is GTSNPN and CDR2 SVGIG (reference sequence).

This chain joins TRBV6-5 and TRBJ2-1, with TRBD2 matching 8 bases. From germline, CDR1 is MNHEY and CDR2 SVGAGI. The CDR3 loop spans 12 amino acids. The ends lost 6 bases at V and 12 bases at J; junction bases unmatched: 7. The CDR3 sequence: CASSRSGVAQFF. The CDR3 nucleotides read TGTGCCAGCAGCCGTAGCGGGGTAGCGCAGTTCTTC.

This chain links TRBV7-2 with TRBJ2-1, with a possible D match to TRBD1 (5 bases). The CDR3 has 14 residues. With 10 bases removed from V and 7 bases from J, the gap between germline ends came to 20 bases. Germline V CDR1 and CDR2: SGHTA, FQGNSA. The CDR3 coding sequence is TGTGCCACCTCTCCCAATCGACAGACAAATGAGCAGTTCTTC. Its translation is CATSPNRQTNEQFF.

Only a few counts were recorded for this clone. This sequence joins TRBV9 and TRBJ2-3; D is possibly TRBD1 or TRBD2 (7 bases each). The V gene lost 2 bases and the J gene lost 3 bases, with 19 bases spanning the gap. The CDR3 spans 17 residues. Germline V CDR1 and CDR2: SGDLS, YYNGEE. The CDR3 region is CASSVPQGGRVTDTQYF. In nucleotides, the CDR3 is TGTGCCAGCAGCGTGCCCCAGGGGGGGAGGGTGACAGATACGCAGTATTTT.

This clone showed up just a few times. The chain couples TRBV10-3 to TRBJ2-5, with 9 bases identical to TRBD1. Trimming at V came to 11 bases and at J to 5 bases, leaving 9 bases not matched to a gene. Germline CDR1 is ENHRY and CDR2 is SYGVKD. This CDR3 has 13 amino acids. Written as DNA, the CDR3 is TGTGCCGTAGGGACAGGGAGAATGGAGACCCAGTACTTC. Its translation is CAVGTGRMETQYF.

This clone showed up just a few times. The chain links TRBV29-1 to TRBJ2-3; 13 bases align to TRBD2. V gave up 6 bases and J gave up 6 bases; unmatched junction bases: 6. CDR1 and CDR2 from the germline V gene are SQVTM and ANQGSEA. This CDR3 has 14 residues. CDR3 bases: TGCAGCGTCTGGCCGGGACTAGCGGGGGATACGCAGTATTTT. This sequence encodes CSVWPGLAGDTQYF.

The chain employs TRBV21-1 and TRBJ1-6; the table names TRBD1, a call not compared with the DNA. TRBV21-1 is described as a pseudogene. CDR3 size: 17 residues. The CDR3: CASSKEPDRREPSPLHF. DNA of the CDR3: TGTGCCAGCAGCAAAGAGCCAGACAGGCGTGAACCTTCACCCCTCCACTTT.

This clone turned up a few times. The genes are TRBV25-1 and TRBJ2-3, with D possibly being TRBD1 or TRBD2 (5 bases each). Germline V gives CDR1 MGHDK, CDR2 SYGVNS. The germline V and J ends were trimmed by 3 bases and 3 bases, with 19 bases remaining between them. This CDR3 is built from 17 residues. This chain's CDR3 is CASSEGTRGGVTDTQYF. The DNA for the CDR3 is TGTGCCAGCAGTGAGGGTACTAGGGGTGGTGTGACAGATACGCAGTATTTT.

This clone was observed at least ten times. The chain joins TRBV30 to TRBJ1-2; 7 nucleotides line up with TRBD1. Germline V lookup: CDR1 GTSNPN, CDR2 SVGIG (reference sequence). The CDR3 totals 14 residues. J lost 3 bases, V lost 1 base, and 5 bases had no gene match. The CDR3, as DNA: TGTGCCTGGAGTGGATACGGGACAGACTATGGCTACACCTTC. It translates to CAWSGYGTDYGYTF.

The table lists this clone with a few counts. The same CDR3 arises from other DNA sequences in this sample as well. The CDR3 region is CSVGGTGTGANVLTF. CDR3 coding DNA: TGCAGCGTGGGGGGGACAGGCACTGGGGCCAACGTCCTGACTTTC. J is TRBJ2-6 and V is TRBV29-1; D is possibly TRBD1 (8 bases). The germline V and J ends were trimmed by 6 bases and 2 bases, with 14 bases remaining between them. The CDR3 totals 15 residues. Germline-derived CDR1 and CDR2 are SQVTM and ANQGSEA.